Listed here are 14 T cell receptor beta chains from one sample, sequenced in a study of low-dose radiotherapy and immunotherapy resistance in tumors. Time point noted: after trial treatment. Treatment specified: LDRT plus nivolumab, ipilimumab, low-dose cyclophosphamide and aspirin (RACIN trial). First-strand cDNA used TRAV- and TRBV-specific primers, covering alpha and beta chains. PCR amplification of the TCRs was performed with Phusion for 15 to 25 PCR cycles, and it relied on a constant-region primer together with a V-primer adapter. TCRdb called the reads again in MiXCR, with one record for every CDR3 protein. The data show about 39,000 distinct CDR3 sequences, roughly 20% seen once. Material: PBMCs, obtained after low-dose radiotherapy plus immunotherapy. All receptors derive from a female donor with ovarian cancer.

This clonotype was observed at least ten times. The chain links TRBV6-5 to TRBJ2-1, with TRBD1 identical over 9 bases. Germline CDR1 MNHEY, CDR2 SVGAGI. V dropped 5 bases and J dropped 3; count of bases not matched to a gene: 2. The CDR3 sequence is 14 residues long. The CDR3 nucleotides are TGTGCCAGCAGTCGACAGGGGGGCTACAATGAGCAGTTCTTC. This translates into CASSRQGGYNEQFF.

This clonotype was seen repeatedly, ten times or more. V and J are TRBV20-1 and TRBJ2-7, with 11 bases fitting TRBD2. The CDR3 length is 15 residues. Trimming cost V 1 base and J 2 bases; bases outside gene matches: 4. Germline CDR1 is DFQATT and CDR2 is SNEGSKA (reference sequence). The DNA for the CDR3 is TGCAGTGCTAGAGGTAGCGGGAGGGTCCCCTACGAGCAGTACTTC. Translating gives CSARGSGRVPYEQYF.

About this clonotype: This likely reflects a read error, since a far larger clone is one base away. The chain combines TRBV12-3 or TRBV12-4 with TRBJ2-7; D uncertain. This CDR3 comprises 13 residues. The V and J ends lost 10 bases and 3 bases respectively, with 16 bases between them. The CDR3, as DNA: TGTGCCACCAGCCCCAAGAGCTTCTACGAGCAGTACTTC. Protein: CATSPKSFYEQYF.

This clonotype occurred many times. V usage is TRBV20-1 and J usage is TRBJ1-2; no definite D call. The CDR3 spans 14 residues. The germline V gene has CDR1 DFQATT and CDR2 SNEGSKA (reference sequence). V was pared by 6 bases and J by 0 bases, with 14 bases between. CDR3 bases: TGCAGTGCCCCAAGAGGGCAGACTAACTATGGCTACACCTTC. This sequence encodes CSAPRGQTNYGYTF.

This clonotype was detected many times. The chain links TRBV19 to TRBJ1-1, with a tentative D call TRBD1 (6 bases). Germline CDR1 is LNHDA and CDR2 is SQIVND (reference sequence). Between the trimmed V and J ends, which lost 6 bases and 1 base, there was a span of 15 bases. The CDR3 runs 15 residues. The CDR3 bases are TGTGCCAGTAGGAGGACGGGGACATCGAACACTGAAGCTTTCTTT. It codes for CASRRTGTSNTEAFF.

This clonotype was detected ten times or more. The chain uses TRBV20-1 and TRBJ1-3; maybe TRBD1 (5 bases). Germline assignment: CDR1 DFQATT and CDR2 SNEGSKA (reference sequence). Trimming removed 6 bases at V and 0 bases at J, with 15 bases between. CDR3 length: 15 residues. CDR3 nucleotide sequence: TGCAGTGCCCGGGGGGGTGGCCTCTCTGGAAACACCATATATTTT. This codes for CSARGGGLSGNTIYF.

To note about this clonotype: This probably arose from a read error, given a far larger clone one base away. This chain connects TRBV5-8 to TRBJ2-2; D is undetermined. The germline V gene encodes CDR1 SGHTS and CDR2 YDEGEE. The CDR3 sequence is 12 residues long. The CDR3 here is CVRSPPPGELFF. As DNA, the CDR3 is TGTGTCAGAAGCCCGCCGCCCGGGGAGCTGTTTTTT.

Many counts were recorded for this clonotype. The V call is TRBV29-1, the J call TRBJ2-1; D possibly corresponds to TRBD2 (5 bases). Per germline, CDR1 SQVTM and CDR2 ANQGSEA. This CDR3 spans 14 amino acids. Trimming shortened V by 0 bases and J by 4 bases, and 10 bases separated the two germline ends. Here the CDR3 DNA reads TGCAGCGTTGAAGATCCCACTAGGTACAATGAGCAGTTCTTC. Protein sequence: CSVEDPTRYNEQFF.

The J gene is TRBJ1-3, the V gene TRBV29-1; D is possibly TRBD1 (5 bases). This CDR3 is built from 15 residues. V gave up 4 bases and J gave up 0 bases, with 13 bases separating them. Per germline, CDR1 SQVTM and CDR2 ANQGSEA. The CDR3 protein is CSVADRDLSGNTIYF. The CDR3 DNA reads TGCAGCGTTGCGGACCGGGACCTCTCTGGAAACACCATATATTTT. Full variable domain (rest looked up from reference TRBV29-1 and TRBJ1-3): SAVISQKPSRDICQRGTSLTIQCQVDSQVTMMFWYRQQPGQSLTLIATANQGSEATYESGFVIDKFPISRPNLTFSTLTVSNMSPEDSSIYLCSVADRDLSGNTIYFGEGSWLTVV.

The chain has TRBV6-1 and TRBJ1-5; D is possibly TRBD1 (6 bases). The CDR3 runs 15 residues. Trimming left V 2 bases short and J 5 bases short, with 13 bases between. Germline values: CDR1 MNHNS, CDR2 SASEGT. The CDR3 protein is CASSESGGLHQPQHF. The CDR3, as DNA: TGTGCCAGCAGTGAATCGGGGGGGCTACATCAGCCCCAGCATTTT.

This clonotype has at least ten counts. The gene calls are TRBV5-6 and TRBJ2-2; D not certain. Germline-derived CDR1 and CDR2 are SGHDT and YYEEEE. V was pared by 5 bases and J by 2 bases, with 10 bases between. This CDR3 is 14 amino acids long. The DNA of the CDR3 is TGTGCCAGCAGGAGACTGGGAAACACCGGGGAGCTGTTTTTT. Protein sequence: CASRRLGNTGELFF.

In this sample, this clonotype turned up many times. The chain couples TRBV2 to TRBJ2-7; 7 nucleotides match TRBD1. The CDR3 extends over 15 amino acids. Germline V CDR1 and CDR2: SNHLY, FYNNEI. V was pared by 4 bases and J by 5 bases, with 11 bases of the junction left unmatched. CDR3 DNA: TGTGCCAGCAGTGTTTGGAGGACAGGTGGGAACGAGCAGTACTTC. Residues: CASSVWRTGGNEQYF.

In its sample, this clonotype was seen many times. This chain joins TRBV11-3 and TRBJ2-1, with 8 bases that match TRBD2. CDR1 is SGHNT and CDR2 is YENEEA in the germline V gene. The V and J ends lost 5 bases and 0 bases, in that order; junction bases with no gene match: 9. CDR3 length equals 17 residues. The CDR3 sequence: CASSPYGSGSSYNEQFF. DNA of the CDR3: TGTGCCAGCAGCCCCTACGGGAGCGGGAGCTCCTACAATGAGCAGTTCTTC. Using reference TRBV11-3 and TRBJ2-1 for the parts outside the CDR3, the full variable domain is EAGVVQSPRYKIIEKKQPVAFWCNPISGHNTLYWYLQNLGQGPELLIRYENEEAVDDSQLPKDRFSAERLKGVDSTLKIQPAELGDSAVYLCASSPYGSGSSYNEQFFGPGTRLTVL.

This clonotype has ten or more counts. This rearrangement joins TRBV18 to TRBJ1-1, with 8 nucleotides matching TRBD1. Trimming removed 5 bases from V and 8 bases from J; junction bases left unmatched: 7. Germline CDR1 and CDR2: KGHSH and LQKENI. This CDR3 is 13 amino acids long. The CDR3 bases are TGTGCCAGCTCAACAAAAACAGGGGGGGAAGCTTTCTTT. This gives the protein CASSTKTGGEAFF. Drawing the rest from reference TRBV18 and TRBJ1-1, the complete variable domain is NAGVMQNPRHLVRRRGQEARLRCSPMKGHSHVYWYRQLPEEGLKFMVYLQKENIIDESGMPKERFSAEFPKEGPSILRIQQVVRGDSAAYFCASSTKTGGEAFFGQGTRLTVV.